Sequencing of this TCR beta chain was carried out in a study of cytomegalovirus exposure and HLA in healthy donors. Whole-study context: When 300 to 500 donors were genotyped, roughly 82% of them were found to fall in the Caucasian-associated ancestry cluster.

The PCR contained 60 Vbeta and 13 Jbeta primers. Under the authors' procedure: Roughly 9.9 million shared chains were among the approximately 87 million unique TCR beta chains that a later analysis counted. TCRdb's copy holds only in-frame clones and misses some; the assay was immunoSEQ multiplex PCR. The D gene and trimming were derived from the DNA, and the V and J assignments and clone size from that table. The sample carries roughly 140,000 clones, over 75% recorded once. CDR3 length: 15 residues. CDR1 is SGDLS, CDR2 YYNGEE, per germline. V trimming: 3 bases; J trimming: 4 bases; junction bases outside the gene matches: 1. This clone was seen a few times. The antigen is unknown. General study results and limits: TCR beta V segments were, for the most part, productive about 87% or about 30% of the time in an earlier analysis.

The sequencing input was PBMCs. The V gene is TRBV9, the J gene TRBJ2-2, with 12 nucleotides matching TRBD2. The sequence came from a man aged 30 to 39 in good health and CMV-seropositive. The CDR3 nucleotides read TGTGCCAGCAGCGCTAGCGGGGGGGCCACCGGGGAGCTGTTTTTT. This encodes CASSASGGATGELFF.